Shown below are 17 T cell receptor beta chains from a single sample sequenced in a study of cytomegalovirus exposure and HLA in healthy donors. The PCR ran on 60 Vbeta and 13 Jbeta primers. TCRdb's table, derived via immunoSEQ multiplex PCR, lists solely in-frame clones and lacks some. The profile covers about 130,000 clones, with around 82% appearing a single time and more than 1.5% taken by the ten largest. The specimen was PBMCs. These receptors all come from a boy between 10 and 17 years old in good health and CMV-seronegative.

V is TRBV30 and J is TRBJ2-7; 11 bases align to TRBD2. With V trimmed by 0 bases and J by 9 bases, 4 bases remained unmatched. This CDR3 spans 13 amino acids. Germline CDR1 reads GTSNPN; CDR2 reads SVGIG (reference sequence). The CDR3 sequence: CAWSVLAGGGQYF. The CDR3 DNA reads TGTGCCTGGAGTGTGCTAGCGGGAGGCGGGCAGTACTTC.

The chain recombines TRBV4-3 with TRBJ2-1; 7 bases match TRBD1. The ends lost 0 bases at V and 9 bases at J; junction bases unmatched: 11. The length of the CDR3 is 16 residues. Germline assignment: CDR1 LGHNA and CDR2 YSLEER. The chain's CDR3 is CASSQETLGRGTEQFF. The CDR3 DNA reads TGCGCCAGCAGCCAAGAAACCTTGGGCAGGGGGACTGAGCAGTTCTTC.

V gene TRBV2 combines with J gene TRBJ2-3, with TRBD2 identical over 10 bases. CDR3 length: 16 amino acids. The V gene end was trimmed by 6 bases and the J gene end by 0 bases; junction bases not matched to a gene: 6. Germline V gene data show CDR1 as SNHLY and CDR2 as FYNNEI. The DNA for the CDR3 is TGTGCCAGCAGGGGACTAGCGTCCCTTAGCACAGATACGCAGTATTTT. Amino acids: CASRGLASLSTDTQYF.

This clone has only a few counts. This chain joins TRBV4-3 and TRBJ1-1; 11 nucleotides line up with TRBD1. This CDR3 has 14 residues. Germline CDR1 reads LGHNA; CDR2 reads YSLEER. V lost 1 base to trimming and J lost 8 bases; unmatched junction nucleotides: 3. The CDR3 loop is CASSQGTGGEEAFF. The CDR3 DNA is TGCGCCAGCAGCCAAGGGACAGGGGGCGAGGAAGCTTTCTTT.

A word on this clone: A junction end diverges from the germline sequence, so it may reflect a read error. The CDR3 spells CASSQDQVARAGGYPF. In DNA, the CDR3 is TGCGCCAGCAGCCAAGATCAGGTGGCCAGGGCGGGGGGCTACCCCTTC. This chain connects TRBV4-1 to TRBJ1-2, with D possibly TRBD1 on 6 matching bases. The CDR3 consists of 16 residues. Germline lookup yields CDR1 MGHRA and CDR2 YSYEKL.

V is TRBV7-9 and J is TRBJ2-1; 7 nucleotides align to TRBD2. The CDR3 spans 14 residues. The V gene's germline CDR1 is SEHNR and CDR2 FQNEAQ (reference sequence). V shed 5 bases, J shed 7 bases, and the junction held 8 bases outside the gene matches. The CDR3 loop is CASSREGGRNEQFF. The CDR3 DNA reads as TGTGCCAGCAGCCGAGAGGGAGGGAGGAATGAGCAGTTCTTC.

The rearrangement links TRBV7-7 to TRBJ2-7; 7 positions agree with TRBD1. The CDR3 is 13 amino acids. The V gene's germline CDR1 is SSHAT and CDR2 FNYEAQ (reference sequence). V lost 3 bases to trimming and J lost 9 bases; unmatched junction nucleotides: 8. DNA for the CDR3: TGTGCCAGCAGCTTGTTAGGGGGCGGAACGCAGTACTTC. Translation gives CASSLLGGGTQYF.

V is TRBV28 and J is TRBJ2-7; 7 positions agree with TRBD2. The CDR3 length is 15 residues. Trimming removed 3 bases from V and 3 bases from J; junction bases left unmatched: 8. CDR1 and CDR2 from the germline V gene are MDHEN and SYDVKM. Here the CDR3 reads CASSLGGRAFYEQYF. The CDR3 nucleotides read TGTGCCAGCAGTTTGGGGGGGAGGGCCTTCTACGAGCAGTACTTC.

The chain carries TRBV4-2 and TRBJ2-1; 7 bases map to TRBD2. CDR1 is LGHNA and CDR2 is YNFKEQ in the germline V gene. This CDR3 region has 17 residues. J was trimmed by 0 bases and V by 4 bases; bases with no gene match: 9. CDR3 protein: CASSPGLGGSSYNEQFF. Here the CDR3 DNA reads TGTGCCAGCAGCCCGGGGTTGGGGGGGAGCTCCTACAATGAGCAGTTCTTC.

V usage is TRBV5-1 and J usage is TRBJ2-2; TRBD2 might be the D (6 bases). Trimming shortened V by 6 bases and J by 4 bases, and 13 bases separated the two germline ends. The CDR3 has 14 amino acids. CDR1 is SGHRS and CDR2 is YFSETQ in the germline V gene. CDR3: CASTGVDVTGELFF. In nucleotides, the CDR3 is TGCGCCAGCACGGGGGTAGACGTCACCGGGGAGCTGTTTTTT.

The CDR3 region has the DNA TGTGCCAGCAGAGACAGGGTGCGTGAAAAACTGTTTTTT. Encoded protein: CASRDRVREKLFF. V and J are TRBV5-4 and TRBJ1-4; 7 bases line up with TRBD1. Germline V lookup: CDR1 SGHNT, CDR2 YYREEE (reference sequence). Trimming took 5 bases from V and 7 from J; bases not matched to a gene: 5. The CDR3 totals 13 residues.

The J gene is TRBJ2-7, the V gene TRBV6-1; D gene unclear. Germline V gives CDR1 MNHNS, CDR2 SASEGT. With 5 bases removed from V and 3 bases from J, the gap between germline ends came to 2 bases. This CDR3 is built from 10 residues. The CDR3 sequence: CASSLYEQYF. The CDR3 DNA reads as TGTGCCAGCAGTCTCTACGAGCAGTACTTC.

V and J are TRBV7-2 and TRBJ1-2, with 7 bases aligning to TRBD1. V dropped 4 bases and J dropped 11; count of bases not matched to a gene: 13. CDR1 is SGHTA and CDR2 is FQGNSA in the germline V gene. CDR3 length: 14 residues. The CDR3 nucleotides are TGTGCCAGCAGCTACGACTATTCCGGGACAGCTTACACCTTC. Protein product: CASSYDYSGTAYTF.

V gene TRBV5-4 combines with J gene TRBJ1-3, with D possibly being TRBD1 (6 bases). Per the germline V gene, CDR1 is SGHNT and CDR2 is YYREEE (reference sequence). V lost 1 base, J lost 1 base, and 9 bases lay in between. The CDR3 has 15 residues. The chain's CDR3 is CASSLTGKSGNTIYF. CDR3 nucleotides: TGTGCCAGCAGCTTGACAGGGAAGTCTGGAAACACCATATATTTT.

The CDR3 DNA follows: TGTGCCAGCAGCCCCAGGGGAGCAAGTGGCACAGATACGCAGTATTTT. Its translation is CASSPRGASGTDTQYF. This chain links TRBV11-2 with TRBJ2-3; tentative D call: TRBD1 (6 bases). The CDR3 is 16 residues long. V lost 5 bases and J lost 1, with 16 bases in between. Germline CDR1 and CDR2: SGHAT and FQNNGV.

This clone showed up just a few times. V gene TRBV5-1 combines with J gene TRBJ2-3; 11 bases match TRBD2. Germline CDR1 SGHRS, CDR2 YFSETQ. V shed 0 bases and J 4 bases; nucleotides not matched to a gene: 1. The CDR3 spans 15 residues. CDR3 in DNA: TGCGCCAGCAGCTTGGGACTAGCGGGGTCAGATACGCAGTATTTT. This encodes CASSLGLAGSDTQYF.

This clone occurred a few times. This sequence joins TRBV7-2 and TRBJ1-1; 7 bases map to TRBD1. Unmatched junction bases numbered 11, after V lost 4 bases and J lost 6 bases. Germline assignment: CDR1 SGHTA and CDR2 FQGNSA. CDR3 length equals 15 residues. In DNA form, the CDR3 reads TGTGCCAGCAGCTGGGTGGGGGGCACAGGGGCTGAAGCTTTCTTT. This gives the protein CASSWVGGTGAEAFF.